Following are 7 T cell receptor beta chains from one sample sequenced in a study of response to subunit inactivated influenza vaccine. TCRdb independently ran MiXCR on the RT-PCR reads; one entry per CDR3 protein. The sample comprises about 800,000 distinct CDR3 sequences, around 21% of which are singletons, and 10% rests with the top ten. The sample consisted of PBMCs from blood, taken more than 4 days after vaccination. These receptors were collected from a man in his fifties who received an inactivated influenza vaccine.

The J gene is TRBJ1-5, the V gene TRBV3-1; D is undetermined. V dropped 6 bases and J dropped 7 bases, with 25 bases sitting between them. The CDR3 runs to 17 residues. CDR1 is LGHDT and CDR2 is YNNKEL in the germline V gene (reference sequence). CDR3 amino acids: CASSSRAPSSPEQPQHF. The CDR3 region has the DNA TGTGCCAGCAGTTCACGGGCTCCCTCGTCGCCCGAGCAGCCCCAGCATTTT.

The V gene is TRBV4-1, the J gene TRBJ1-2, with D perhaps TRBD1 (5 bases). CDR1 MGHRA and CDR2 YSYEKL come from the germline V gene. V was cut by 3 bases and J by 2 bases, with 7 bases left in between. The CDR3 runs 13 residues. The CDR3 DNA reads TGCGCCAGCAGCCAGACAGTGAACTATGGCTACACCTTC. This encodes CASSQTVNYGYTF.

The genes are TRBV24-1 and TRBJ2-3; either TRBD1 or TRBD2 may supply D (5 bases each). The germline V gene has CDR1 KGHDR and CDR2 SFDVKD. The V end lost 3 bases, the J end lost 6 bases, and 15 bases lay between the germline ends. There are 15 residues in the CDR3. CDR3 in DNA: TGTGCCACCAGTGATCCAGGGACCTTATCCGATACGCAGTATTTT. This translates into CATSDPGTLSDTQYF.

In its sample, this clonotype was seen many times. The chain employs TRBV12-3 or TRBV12-4 and TRBJ1-2; a possible D gene is TRBD1 (6 bases). The V and J ends lost 2 bases and 8 bases respectively, with 12 bases between them. The CDR3 has 13 residues. The CDR3 protein is CASSLTGSEGYTF. CDR3 coding DNA: TGTGCCAGCAGTTTAACAGGGTCGGAAGGCTACACCTTC.

V gene TRBV10-2 combines with J gene TRBJ2-3; tentatively, D is TRBD2 (5 bases). CDR1 is WSHSY and CDR2 is SAAADI in the germline V gene. V lost 7 bases to trimming and J lost 1 base, with 9 bases between them. The CDR3 has 13 residues. The CDR3 region is CASKSRGTDTQYF. For the CDR3, the DNA is TGCGCCAGCAAGTCGAGGGGCACAGATACGCAGTATTTT.

This clonotype was recorded a few times. J is TRBJ2-3 and V is TRBV7-2; D gene uncertain. The V gene's germline CDR1 is SGHTA and CDR2 FQGNSA. The CDR3 is 12 amino acids. V gave up 6 bases and J gave up 1 base, with 5 bases separating them. CDR3 bases: TGTGCCAGCAGAAAGGGCACAGATACGCAGTATTTT. It encodes CASRKGTDTQYF.

The rearrangement uses TRBV7-2 and TRBJ2-5; 8 bases are a match to TRBD1. With 2 bases clipped from V and 4 bases from J, the junction kept 12 bases outside the gene matches. This CDR3 region has 17 residues. Germline V lookup: CDR1 SGHTA, CDR2 FQGNSA. The chain's CDR3 is CASSLSLRPGGAETQYF. The CDR3 nucleotides are TGTGCCAGCAGCTTATCCCTACGACCAGGGGGCGCAGAGACCCAGTACTTC. The whole variable domain, remainder taken from reference TRBV7-2 and TRBJ2-5, is GAGVSQSPSNKVTEKGKDVELRCDPISGHTALYWYRQSLGQGLEFLIYFQGNSAPDKSGLPSDRFSAERTGGSVSTLTIQRTQQEDSAVYLCASSLSLRPGGAETQYFGPGTRLLVL.